The 2 T cell receptor beta chains below all came from one sample that was sequenced in a study of CD8 T cells in Susac syndrome. RNA totalling roughly 0.5 to 1 ug underwent reverse transcription with random hexamers. TCRdb used MiXCR to reprocess the immunoSEQ multiplex PCR reads, holding one entry per CDR3 protein. The table lists some 300,000 distinct CDR3 sequences, roughly 81% of them singletons. The sample taken for sequencing was CD8+ T cells from PBMCs. The origin of the receptors is a human donor with multiple sclerosis.

DNA for the CDR3: TGCGCCAGCAGCTTGACTGCGGGAGAGACCCAGTACTTC. Translated: CASSLTAGETQYF. This rearrangement joins TRBV5-1 to TRBJ2-5; tentative D call: TRBD2 (5 bases). The CDR3 is 13 amino acids. The germline V and J ends were trimmed by 1 base and 4 bases, with 8 bases remaining between them. Germline V gene lookup returns CDR1 SGHRS and CDR2 YFSETQ.

CDR3 residues: CASSQEQGVQETQYF. The CDR3 region has the DNA TGTGCCAGCAGCCAAGAACAGGGGGTCCAAGAGACCCAGTACTTC. The rearrangement joins TRBV3-1 to TRBJ2-5; 8 bases line up with TRBD1. After removal of 0 bases from V and 1 base from J, the junction contained 1 base not matched to a gene. In germline, CDR1 is LGHDT, CDR2 YNNKEL (reference sequence). This CDR3 is 15 amino acids long.